This TCR beta chain emerged from a study of T cells in Graves' hyperthyroidism and ophthalmopathy. The sample holds a few counts of this clonotype. RNA transcripts provided the source from which TCR beta CDR3 regions were amplified. TCR CDR3 regions were first amplified by RT-PCR with HTBI primers. A single record per CDR3 protein comes from TCRdb applying MiXCR to the multiplex PCR reads. Here the sample spans about 510,000 distinct CDR3 sequences, roughly 15% being singletons. Germline CDR1 is SGHNT and CDR2 is YYREEE (reference sequence). V shed 2 bases and J shed 2 bases, with 8 bases lying between them. The CDR3 length is 13 residues.

Source material: blood. V and J are TRBV5-4 and TRBJ2-7; no firm D call. The sequence was collected from a woman in her 40s with Graves' hyperthyroidism. The CDR3 bases are TGTGCCAGCAGCTTACCTTCTACCTACGAGCAGTACTTC. Amino acid sequence: CASSLPSTYEQYF.